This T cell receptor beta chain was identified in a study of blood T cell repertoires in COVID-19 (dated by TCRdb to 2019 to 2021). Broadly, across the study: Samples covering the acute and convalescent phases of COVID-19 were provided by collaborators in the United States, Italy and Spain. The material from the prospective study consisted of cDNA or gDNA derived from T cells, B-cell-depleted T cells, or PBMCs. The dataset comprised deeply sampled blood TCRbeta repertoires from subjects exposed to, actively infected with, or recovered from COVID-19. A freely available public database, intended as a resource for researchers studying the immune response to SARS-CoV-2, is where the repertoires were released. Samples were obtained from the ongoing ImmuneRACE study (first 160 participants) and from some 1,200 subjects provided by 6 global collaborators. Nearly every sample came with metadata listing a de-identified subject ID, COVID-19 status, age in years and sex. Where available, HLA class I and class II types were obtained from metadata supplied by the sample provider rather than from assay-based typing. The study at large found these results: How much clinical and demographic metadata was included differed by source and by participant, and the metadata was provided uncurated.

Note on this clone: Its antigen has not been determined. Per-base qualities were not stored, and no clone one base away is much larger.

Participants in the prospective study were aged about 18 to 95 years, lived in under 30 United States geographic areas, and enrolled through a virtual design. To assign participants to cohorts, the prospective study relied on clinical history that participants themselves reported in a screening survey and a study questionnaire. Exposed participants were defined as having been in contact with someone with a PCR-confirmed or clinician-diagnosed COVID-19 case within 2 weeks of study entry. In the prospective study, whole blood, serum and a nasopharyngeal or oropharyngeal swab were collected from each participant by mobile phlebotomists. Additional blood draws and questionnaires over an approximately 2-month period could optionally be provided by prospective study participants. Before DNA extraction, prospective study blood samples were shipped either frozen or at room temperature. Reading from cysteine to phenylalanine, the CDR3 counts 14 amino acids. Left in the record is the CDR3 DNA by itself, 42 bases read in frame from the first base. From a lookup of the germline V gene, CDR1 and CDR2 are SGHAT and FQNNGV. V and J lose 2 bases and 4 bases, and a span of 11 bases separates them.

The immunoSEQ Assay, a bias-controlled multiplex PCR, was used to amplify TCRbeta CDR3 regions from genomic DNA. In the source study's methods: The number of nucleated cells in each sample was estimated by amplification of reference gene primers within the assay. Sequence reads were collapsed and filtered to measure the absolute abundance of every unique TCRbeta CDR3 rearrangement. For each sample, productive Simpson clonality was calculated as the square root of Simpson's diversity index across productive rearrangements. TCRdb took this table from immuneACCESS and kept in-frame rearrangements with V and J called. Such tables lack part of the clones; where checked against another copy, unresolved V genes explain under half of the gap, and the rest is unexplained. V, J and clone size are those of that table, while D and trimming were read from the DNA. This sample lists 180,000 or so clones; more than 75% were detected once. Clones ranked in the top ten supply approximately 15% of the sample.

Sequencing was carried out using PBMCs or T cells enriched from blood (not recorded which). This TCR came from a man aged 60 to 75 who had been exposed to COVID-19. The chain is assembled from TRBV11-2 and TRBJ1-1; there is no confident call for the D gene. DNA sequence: TGTGCCAGCAGCTTAATGGGCTACGGCACTGAAGCTTTCTTT. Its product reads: CASSLMGYGTEAFF.